This T cell receptor (beta chain) was sequenced during a study of control samples from healthy donors and cancer patients (dated by TCRdb to 2018 to 2020). A distance of 19 bases separates the germline ends of V and J, which lose 1 base and 6 bases respectively. The germline V gene sets CDR1 to SQVTM and CDR2 to ANQGSEA. The CDR3 runs 16 residues from the cysteine to the phenylalanine. CDR3 DNA is the only sequence kept; it has 48 bases, read in frame from the first base. With regard to this clone: Its antigen is still unknown. No base quality values were provided; no much bigger clone lies one nucleotide off.

The library was generated by the immunoSEQ multiplex PCR assay. The clones in this table, taken by TCRdb from immuneACCESS, are in-frame only. Not every clone is retained; where verified, under half of the shortfall comes from an unresolved V gene, and the cause of the rest is unknown. The sample includes under 150,000 clones, with about 94% observed a single time. The top ten clones comprise less than 4% of the sample. The sequencing input was blood. This sequence was found in a man aged 30 to 45 in good health. Recombination joined TRBV29-1 with TRBJ1-5, with TRBD1 as a weak D call on 5 bases. The DNA sequence is as follows: TGCAGCGTTGAAGCATCCCATGCGGGGACGGGTCAGCCCCAGCATTTT. Its translation reads: CSVEASHAGTGQPQHF.